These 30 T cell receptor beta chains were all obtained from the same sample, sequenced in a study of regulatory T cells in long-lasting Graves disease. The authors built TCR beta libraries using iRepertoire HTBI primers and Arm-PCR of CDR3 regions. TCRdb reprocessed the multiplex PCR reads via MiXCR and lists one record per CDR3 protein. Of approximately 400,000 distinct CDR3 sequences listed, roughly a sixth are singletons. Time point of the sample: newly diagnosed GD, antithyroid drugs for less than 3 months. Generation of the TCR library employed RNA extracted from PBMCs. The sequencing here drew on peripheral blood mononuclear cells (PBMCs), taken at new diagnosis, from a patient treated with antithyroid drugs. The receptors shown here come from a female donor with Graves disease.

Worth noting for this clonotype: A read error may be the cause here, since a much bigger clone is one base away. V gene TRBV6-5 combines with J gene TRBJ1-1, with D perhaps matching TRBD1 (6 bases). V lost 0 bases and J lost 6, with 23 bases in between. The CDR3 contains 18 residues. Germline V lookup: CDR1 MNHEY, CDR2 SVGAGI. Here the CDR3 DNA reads TGTGCCAGCAGTTACTCCTCGGCCGCGTCTAGGGGGGGTCCTGAAGCTTTCTTT. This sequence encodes CASSYSSAASRGGPEAFF.

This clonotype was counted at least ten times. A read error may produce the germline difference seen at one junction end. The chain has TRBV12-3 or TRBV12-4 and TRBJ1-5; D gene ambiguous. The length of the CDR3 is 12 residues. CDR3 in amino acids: CASSLDGQPQHF. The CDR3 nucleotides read TGTGCCAGCAGCTTAGACGGACAGCCCCAGCATTTT.

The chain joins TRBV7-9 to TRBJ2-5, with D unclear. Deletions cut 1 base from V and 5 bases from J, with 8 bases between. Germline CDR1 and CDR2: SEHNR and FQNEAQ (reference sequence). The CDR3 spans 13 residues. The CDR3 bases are TGTGCCAGCAGCTTAGGGTTAGTGGAGACCCAGTACTTC. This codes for CASSLGLVETQYF.

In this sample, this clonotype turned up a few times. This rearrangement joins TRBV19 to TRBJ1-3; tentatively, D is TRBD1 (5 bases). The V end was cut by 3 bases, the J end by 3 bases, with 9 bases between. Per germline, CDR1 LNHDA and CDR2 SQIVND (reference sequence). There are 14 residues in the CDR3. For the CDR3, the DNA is TGTGCCAGTAGTATCAGGGATTTTGGAAACACCATATATTTT. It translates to CASSIRDFGNTIYF.

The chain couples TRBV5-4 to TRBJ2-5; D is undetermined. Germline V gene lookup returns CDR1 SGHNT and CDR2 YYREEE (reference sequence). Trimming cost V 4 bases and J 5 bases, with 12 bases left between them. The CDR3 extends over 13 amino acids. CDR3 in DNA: TGTGCCAGCAGCCTCGGCATTGGGGAGACCCAGTACTTC. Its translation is CASSLGIGETQYF.

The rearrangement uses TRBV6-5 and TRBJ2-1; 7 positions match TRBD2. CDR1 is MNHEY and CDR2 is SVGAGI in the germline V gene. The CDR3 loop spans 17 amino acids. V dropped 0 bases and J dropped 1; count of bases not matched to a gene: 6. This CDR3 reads CASSYSAGAGSYNEQFF. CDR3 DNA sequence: TGTGCCAGCAGTTACTCGGCGGGAGCAGGGTCCTACAATGAGCAGTTCTTC.

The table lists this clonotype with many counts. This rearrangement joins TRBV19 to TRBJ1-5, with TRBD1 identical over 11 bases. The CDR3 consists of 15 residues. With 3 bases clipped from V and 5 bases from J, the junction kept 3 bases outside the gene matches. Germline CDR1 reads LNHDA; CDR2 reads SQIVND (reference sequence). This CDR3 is CASSMGQGVHQPQHF. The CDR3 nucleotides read TGTGCCAGTAGTATGGGACAGGGGGTCCATCAGCCCCAGCATTTT.

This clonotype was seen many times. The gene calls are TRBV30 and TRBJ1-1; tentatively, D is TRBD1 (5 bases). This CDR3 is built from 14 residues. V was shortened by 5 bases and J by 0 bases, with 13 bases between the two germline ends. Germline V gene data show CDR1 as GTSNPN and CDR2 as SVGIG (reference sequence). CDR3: CAWEPGRLNTEAFF. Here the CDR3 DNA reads TGTGCCTGGGAACCGGGACGGCTGAACACTGAAGCTTTCTTT.

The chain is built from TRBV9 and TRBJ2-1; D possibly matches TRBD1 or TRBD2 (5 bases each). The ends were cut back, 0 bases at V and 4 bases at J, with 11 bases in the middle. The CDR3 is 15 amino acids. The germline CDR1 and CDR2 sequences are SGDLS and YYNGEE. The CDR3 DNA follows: TGTGCCAGCAGCGTAGATGGGACCCCTTACAATGAGCAGTTCTTC. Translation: CASSVDGTPYNEQFF.

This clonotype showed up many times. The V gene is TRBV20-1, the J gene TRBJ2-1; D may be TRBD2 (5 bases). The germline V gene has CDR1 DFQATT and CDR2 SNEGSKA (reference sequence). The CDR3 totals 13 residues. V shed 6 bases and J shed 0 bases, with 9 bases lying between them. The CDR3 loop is CSAQAVSYNEQFF. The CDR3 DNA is TGCAGTGCCCAAGCGGTCTCCTACAATGAGCAGTTCTTC.

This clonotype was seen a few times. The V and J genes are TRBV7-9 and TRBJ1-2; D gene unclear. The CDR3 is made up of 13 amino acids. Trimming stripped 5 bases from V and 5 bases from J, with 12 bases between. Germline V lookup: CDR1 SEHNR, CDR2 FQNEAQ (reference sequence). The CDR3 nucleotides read TGTGCCAGCAGCCCCCAGGCCCAGTATGGCTACACCTTC. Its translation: CASSPQAQYGYTF.

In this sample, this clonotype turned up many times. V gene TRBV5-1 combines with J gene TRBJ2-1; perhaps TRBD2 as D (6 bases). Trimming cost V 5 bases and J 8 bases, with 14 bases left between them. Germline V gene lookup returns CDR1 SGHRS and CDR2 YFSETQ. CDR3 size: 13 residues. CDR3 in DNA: TGCGCCAGCAGTGCGGCAGGGAGGTATGAGCAGTTCTTC. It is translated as CASSAAGRYEQFF.

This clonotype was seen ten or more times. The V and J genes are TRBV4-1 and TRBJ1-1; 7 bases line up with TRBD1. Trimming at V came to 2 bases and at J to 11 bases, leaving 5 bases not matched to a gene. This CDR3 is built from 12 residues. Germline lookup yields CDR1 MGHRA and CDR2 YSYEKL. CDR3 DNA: TGCGCCAGCAGCCAATTGGGACAGTCTGCTTTCTTT. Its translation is CASSQLGQSAFF.

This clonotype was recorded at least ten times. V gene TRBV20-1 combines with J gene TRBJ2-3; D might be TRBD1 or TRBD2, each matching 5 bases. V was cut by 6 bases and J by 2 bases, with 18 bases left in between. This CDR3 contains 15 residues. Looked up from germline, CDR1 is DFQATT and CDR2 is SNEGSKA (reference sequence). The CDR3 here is CSAPTARGATDTQYF. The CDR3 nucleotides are TGCAGTGCACCGACAGCGAGAGGGGCCACAGATACGCAGTATTTT.

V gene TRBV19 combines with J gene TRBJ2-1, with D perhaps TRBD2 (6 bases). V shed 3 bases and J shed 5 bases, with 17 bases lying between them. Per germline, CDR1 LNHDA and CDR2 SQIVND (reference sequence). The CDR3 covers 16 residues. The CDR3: CASSMIGLAYNNEQFF. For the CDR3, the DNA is TGTGCCAGTAGTATGATCGGCCTAGCGTACAACAATGAGCAGTTCTTC.

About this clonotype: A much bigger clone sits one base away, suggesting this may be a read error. CDR3 region: CASSQVSGTSGGLPNEQYF. CDR3 in DNA: TGCGCCAGCAGCCAGGTATCCGGGACTAGCGGGGGGCTCCCTAATGAGCAGTACTTC. The J gene is TRBJ2-4, the V gene TRBV4-1, with 15 nucleotides matching TRBD2. The CDR3 runs 19 residues. V gave up 3 bases and J gave up 13 bases; unmatched junction bases: 19. CDR1 and CDR2 (germline): MGHRA, YSYEKL.

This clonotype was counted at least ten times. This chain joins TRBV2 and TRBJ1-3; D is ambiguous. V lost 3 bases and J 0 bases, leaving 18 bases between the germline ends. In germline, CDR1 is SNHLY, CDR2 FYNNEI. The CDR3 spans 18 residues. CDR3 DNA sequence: TGTGCCAGCAGTGACCCCCTGGAACAGACTAGCTCTGGAAACACCATATATTTT. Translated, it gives CASSDPLEQTSSGNTIYF.

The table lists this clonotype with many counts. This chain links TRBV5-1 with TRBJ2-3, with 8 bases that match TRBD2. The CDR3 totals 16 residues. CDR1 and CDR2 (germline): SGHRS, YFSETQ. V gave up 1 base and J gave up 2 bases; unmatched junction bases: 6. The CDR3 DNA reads TGCGCCAGCAGCTTGACGAGCGGGGGAATCACAGATACGCAGTATTTT. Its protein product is CASSLTSGGITDTQYF.

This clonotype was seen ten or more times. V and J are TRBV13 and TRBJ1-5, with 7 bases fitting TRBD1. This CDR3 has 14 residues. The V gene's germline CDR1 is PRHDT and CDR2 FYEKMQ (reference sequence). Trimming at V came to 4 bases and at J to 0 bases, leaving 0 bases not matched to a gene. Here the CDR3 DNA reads TGTGCCAGCAGCTACAGGGGTAGCAATCAGCCCCAGCATTTT. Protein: CASSYRGSNQPQHF.

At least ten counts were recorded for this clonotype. The CDR3, as DNA: TGTGCCAGCAGTCGGACAGGGAACTATGGCTACACCTTC. It translates to CASSRTGNYGYTF. The chain has TRBV27 and TRBJ1-2; TRBD1 aligns across 8 bases. The CDR3 runs 13 residues. CDR1 is MNHEY, CDR2 SMNVEV, per germline (reference sequence). J lost 2 bases, V lost 5 bases, and 1 base had no gene match.

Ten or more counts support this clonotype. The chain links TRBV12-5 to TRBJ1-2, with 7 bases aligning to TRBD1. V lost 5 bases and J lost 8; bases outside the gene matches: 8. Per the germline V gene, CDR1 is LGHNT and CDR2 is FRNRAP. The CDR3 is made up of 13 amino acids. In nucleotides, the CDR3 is TGTGCTAGTGGTGCCGGGACAGTACGGGGCTACACCTTC. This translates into CASGAGTVRGYTF.

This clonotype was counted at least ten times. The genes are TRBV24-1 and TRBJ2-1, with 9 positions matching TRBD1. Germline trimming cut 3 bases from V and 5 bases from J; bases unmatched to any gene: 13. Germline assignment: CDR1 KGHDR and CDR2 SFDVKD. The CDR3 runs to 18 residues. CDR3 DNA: TGTGCCACCAGTGATCCCGCCCCTGGGACAGGGCGGCACAATGAGCAGTTCTTC. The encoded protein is CATSDPAPGTGRHNEQFF.

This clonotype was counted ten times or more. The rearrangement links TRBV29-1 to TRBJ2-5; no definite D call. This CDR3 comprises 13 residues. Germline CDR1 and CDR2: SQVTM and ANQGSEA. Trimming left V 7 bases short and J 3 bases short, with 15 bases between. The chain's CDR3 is CSAYFPKKETQYF. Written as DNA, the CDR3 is TGCAGCGCGTACTTCCCGAAGAAAGAGACCCAGTACTTC.

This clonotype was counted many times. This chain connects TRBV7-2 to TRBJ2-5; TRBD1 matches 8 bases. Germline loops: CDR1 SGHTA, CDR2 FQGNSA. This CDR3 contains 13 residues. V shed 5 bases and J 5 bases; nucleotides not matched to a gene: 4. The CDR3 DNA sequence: TGTGCCAGCAGCCCCGACAGGGGTGAGACCCAGTACTTC. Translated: CASSPDRGETQYF.

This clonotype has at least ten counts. The DNA for the CDR3 is TGTGCCAGCAGCTTGATTGTAGCGAGCTCCTACAATGAGCAGTTCTTC. Translation: CASSLIVASSYNEQFF. The chain employs TRBV7-9 and TRBJ2-1; D is possibly TRBD2 (5 bases). Between the trimmed V and J ends, which lost 3 bases and 0 bases, there was a span of 12 bases. CDR1 is SEHNR, CDR2 FQNEAQ, per germline (reference sequence). The CDR3 spans 16 residues.

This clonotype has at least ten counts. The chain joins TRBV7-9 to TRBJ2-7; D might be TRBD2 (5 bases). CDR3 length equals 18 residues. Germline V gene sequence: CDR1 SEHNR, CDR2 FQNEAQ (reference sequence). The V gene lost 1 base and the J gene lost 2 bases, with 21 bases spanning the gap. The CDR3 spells CASSLGTTPGGWPYEQYF. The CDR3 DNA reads TGTGCCAGCAGCTTAGGGACGACCCCTGGAGGCTGGCCCTACGAGCAGTACTTC.

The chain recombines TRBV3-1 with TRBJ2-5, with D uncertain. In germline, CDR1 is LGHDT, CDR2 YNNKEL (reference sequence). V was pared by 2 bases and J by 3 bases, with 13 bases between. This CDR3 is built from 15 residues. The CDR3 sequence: CASSQRVVAEETQYF. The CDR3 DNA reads TGTGCCAGCAGCCAACGGGTAGTAGCAGAAGAGACCCAGTACTTC.

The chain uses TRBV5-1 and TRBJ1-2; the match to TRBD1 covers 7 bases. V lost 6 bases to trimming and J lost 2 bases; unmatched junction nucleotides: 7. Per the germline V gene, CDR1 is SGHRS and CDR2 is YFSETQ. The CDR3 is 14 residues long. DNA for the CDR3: TGCGCCAGCACCCTAGGGGGACAGAACTATGGCTACACCTTC. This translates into CASTLGGQNYGYTF.

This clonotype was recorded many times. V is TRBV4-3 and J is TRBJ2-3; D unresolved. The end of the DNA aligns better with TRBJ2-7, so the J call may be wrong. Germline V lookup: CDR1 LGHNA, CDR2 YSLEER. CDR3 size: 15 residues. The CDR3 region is CASSPGPHASYEQYF. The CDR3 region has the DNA TGCGCCAGCAGCCCTGGGCCACACGCCTCCTACGAGCAGTACTTC.

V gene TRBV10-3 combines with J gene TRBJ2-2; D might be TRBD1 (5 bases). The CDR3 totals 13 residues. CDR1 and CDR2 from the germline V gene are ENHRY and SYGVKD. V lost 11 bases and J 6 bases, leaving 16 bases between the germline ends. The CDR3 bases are TGTGCCGCACAGGCAGGGTATTCCGGGGAGCTGTTTTTT. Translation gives CAAQAGYSGELFF.